This TCR beta chain was found in a study of cytomegalovirus exposure and HLA in healthy donors. Findings and caveats of the study: The study listed 150 to 200 cytomegalovirus-associated TCR beta chains.

TCRdb keeps only in-frame clones here, not all; method: immunoSEQ multiplex PCR. This sample has roughly 150,000 clones, with roughly nine tenths found just once. Remarks on this clone: Its antigen is currently unknown.

A 120-subject validation cohort, separate from the roughly 670-subject first cohort, supplied the donors. Sequences were obtained from PBMCs. This clonotype originated in a woman in her 30s in good health and CMV-seronegative.

The CDR3 reads CASSIVPGSGELFF. DNA for the CDR3: TGTGCCAGTAGTATAGTTCCAGGGTCCGGGGAGCTGTTTTTT. This chain connects TRBV19 to TRBJ2-2; possibly TRBD1 for D (5 bases). Germline values: CDR1 LNHDA, CDR2 SQIVND (reference sequence). The CDR3 loop spans 14 amino acids. The V gene lost 1 base and the J gene lost 6 bases, with 9 bases spanning the gap.